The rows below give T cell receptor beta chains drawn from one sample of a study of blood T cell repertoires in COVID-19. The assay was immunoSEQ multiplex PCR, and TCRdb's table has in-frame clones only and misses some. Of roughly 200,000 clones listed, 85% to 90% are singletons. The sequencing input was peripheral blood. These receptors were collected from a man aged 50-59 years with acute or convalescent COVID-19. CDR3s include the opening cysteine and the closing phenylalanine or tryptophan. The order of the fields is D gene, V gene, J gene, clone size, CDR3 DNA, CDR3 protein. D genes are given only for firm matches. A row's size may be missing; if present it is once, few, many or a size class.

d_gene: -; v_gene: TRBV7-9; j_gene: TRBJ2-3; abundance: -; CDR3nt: TGTGCCAGCAGCTTATCCGCGGGGTACACAGATACGCAGTATTTT; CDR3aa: CASSLSAGYTDTQYF
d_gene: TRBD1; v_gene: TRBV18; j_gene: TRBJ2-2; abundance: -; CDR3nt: TGTGCCAGCTCACCAGCCCGACAGGGTACCGGGGAGCTGTTTTTT; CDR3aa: CASSPARQGTGELFF
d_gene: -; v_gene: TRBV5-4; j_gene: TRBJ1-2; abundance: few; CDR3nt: TGTGCCAGCAGCTTTGGTCTCTCGGTTCGTGGCTACACCTTC; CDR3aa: CASSFGLSVRGYTF
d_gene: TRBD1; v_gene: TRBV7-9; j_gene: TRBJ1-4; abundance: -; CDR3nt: TGTGCCAGCAGCTTGTCGGACAGGTACGGAGAAAAACTGTTTTTT; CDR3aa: CASSLSDRYGEKLFF
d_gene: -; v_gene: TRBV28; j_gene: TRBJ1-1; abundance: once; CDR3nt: TGTGCCAGCAGTACCCCCGGCAGGGGGAACACTGAAGCTTTCTTT; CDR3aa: CASSTPGRGNTEAFF
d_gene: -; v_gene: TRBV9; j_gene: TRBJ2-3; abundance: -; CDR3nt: TGTGCCAGCAGCGAGGCCGTTGGGCTCAGGGGTACGCAGTATTTT; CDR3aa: CASSEAVGLRGTQYF
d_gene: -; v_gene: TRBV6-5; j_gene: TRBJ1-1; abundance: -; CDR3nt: TGTGCCAGCAGTTCCCTCCCAAACATGAACACTGAAGCTTTCTTT; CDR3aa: CASSSLPNMNTEAFF
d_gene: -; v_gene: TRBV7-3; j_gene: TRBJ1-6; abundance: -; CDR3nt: TGTGCCAGCAGCTTAATGGGGGGGTCTAATTCACCCCTCCACTTT; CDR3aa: CASSLMGGSNSPLHF
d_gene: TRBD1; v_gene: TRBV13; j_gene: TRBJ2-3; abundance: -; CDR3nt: TGTGCCAGCAGCTCATCCCCCGACAGGGCAGATACGCAGTATTTT; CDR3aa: CASSSSPDRADTQYF
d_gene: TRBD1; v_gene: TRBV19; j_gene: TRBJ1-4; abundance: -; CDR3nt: TGTGCCAGTAGTCCCCAGGGGGAATCTGAAAAACTGTTTTTT; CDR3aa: CASSPQGESEKLFF
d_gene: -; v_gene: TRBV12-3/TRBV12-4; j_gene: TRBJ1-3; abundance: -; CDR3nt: TGTGCCAGCAGCACAGGGACTGGAAACACCATATATTTT; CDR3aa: CASSTGTGNTIYF
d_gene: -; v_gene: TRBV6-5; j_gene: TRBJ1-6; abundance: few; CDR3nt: TGTGCCAGCAGTTGGGGACTGTCTAATTCACCCCTCCACTTT; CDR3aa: CASSWGLSNSPLHF
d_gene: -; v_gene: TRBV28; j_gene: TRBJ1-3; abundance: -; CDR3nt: TGTGCCAGCAGCGCCGAGGACACCATATATTTT; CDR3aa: CASSAEDTIYF
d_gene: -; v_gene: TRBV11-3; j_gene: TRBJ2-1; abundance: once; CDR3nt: TGTGCCAGCAGCTTAGGAAGGCTAGCCCAGGACAATGAGCAGTTCTTC; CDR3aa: CASSLGRLAQDNEQFF
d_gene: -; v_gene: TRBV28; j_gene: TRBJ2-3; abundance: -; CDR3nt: TGTGCCAGCAGTTCACAATACCCGCCGGACTCCATCCCCCCAGATACGCAGTATTTT; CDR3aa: CASSSQYPPDSIPPDTQYF
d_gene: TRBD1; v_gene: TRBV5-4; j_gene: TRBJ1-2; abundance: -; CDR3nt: TGTGCCAGCAGCTTTCCGGGACAGGGGGACTATGGCTACACCTTC; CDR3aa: CASSFPGQGDYGYTF